The 11 T cell receptor beta chains in this list originate from one sample, sequenced in a study of PD-L1 blockade in urothelial cancer (dated by TCRdb to between 2016 and 2019). The receptor library was made with the immunoSEQ multiplex PCR assay. TCRdb obtained this table from immuneACCESS and retained in-frame rearrangements with V and J assigned. These tables miss some clones; where compared with another copy, unresolved V genes account for less than half of the shortfall, and the remainder is unexplained. This sample is represented by about 72,000 clones; about 90% of them were singletons. Together, the top ten hold 14% to 15% of the sample. The time point tag for this specimen amounts to: pretreatment peripheral blood. Sequenced here: PBMCs, sampled around atezolizumab (anti-PD-L1) treatment. Receptor source: a man aged 55-75 years with urothelial cancer.

The genes are TRBV7-9 and TRBJ2-7, with a weak D call TRBD1 (5 bases). CDR3 length equals 12 residues. V shed 1 base and J shed 6 bases, with 7 bases lying between them. Germline V lookup: CDR1 SEHNR, CDR2 FQNEAQ (reference sequence). The CDR3 protein is CASSLVGVEQYF. The CDR3 DNA reads TGTGCCAGCAGCTTAGTAGGGGTCGAGCAGTACTTC.

This clone came up a few times. The chain couples TRBV30 to TRBJ1-4; TRBD1 matches at 8 bases. The CDR3 runs to 14 residues. The germline CDR1 and CDR2 sequences are GTSNPN and SVGIG (reference sequence). With V trimmed by 2 bases and J by 3 bases, 2 bases remained unmatched. CDR3 coding DNA: TGTGCCTGGAGTACAGGGGGTCCTAATGAAAAACTGTTTTTT. It encodes CAWSTGGPNEKLFF. The whole variable domain, filled in from reference TRBV30 and TRBJ1-4, reads SQTIHQWPATLVQPVGSPLSLECTVEGTSNPNLYWYRQAAGRGLQLLFYSVGIGQISSEVPQNLSASRPQDRQFILSSKKLLLSDSGFYLCAWSTGGPNEKLFFGSGTQLSVL.

The CDR3 protein is CAISDPPRDEQYF. DNA of the CDR3: TGTGCCATCAGTGACCCACCCAGGGACGAGCAGTACTTC. The V and J genes are TRBV10-3 and TRBJ2-7, with D maybe TRBD1 (5 bases). Germline V gene sequence: CDR1 ENHRY, CDR2 SYGVKD. The CDR3 has 13 amino acids. Trimming pared 3 bases from V and 5 bases from J, leaving 11 bases between.

This clone was recorded once. V is TRBV18 and J is TRBJ2-3, with TRBD1 matching over 9 bases. Germline V gene lookup returns CDR1 KGHSH and CDR2 LQKENI. V lost 3 bases to trimming and J lost 1 base; unmatched junction nucleotides: 5. The CDR3 sequence is 16 residues long. The CDR3 nucleotides read TGTGCCAGCTCACCCACGGGGGACAGGGGCACAGATACGCAGTATTTT. Its translation is CASSPTGDRGTDTQYF.

In this sample, this clone turned up once. V gene TRBV30 combines with J gene TRBJ2-1, with 8 bases aligning to TRBD1. The germline gives CDR1 GTSNPN, CDR2 SVGIG (reference sequence). V lost 3 bases, J lost 10 bases, and 5 bases stayed unmatched. The CDR3 length is 12 residues. CDR3 nucleotides: TGTGCCTGGAGCAGGGGGCTTTGGGAGCAGTTCTTC. Amino acids: CAWSRGLWEQFF.

This chain connects TRBV7-3 to TRBJ1-2, with 7 positions matching TRBD1. From germline, CDR1 is SGHTA and CDR2 FQGTGA. V shed 2 bases and J 3 bases; nucleotides not matched to a gene: 6. The CDR3 consists of 15 residues. CDR3 DNA: TGTGCCAGCAGCTTAGGGATAGGGACAGACTATGGCTACACCTTC. Residues: CASSLGIGTDYGYTF.

This rearrangement joins TRBV7-9 to TRBJ2-2; D is perhaps TRBD2 (5 bases). Germline CDR1 SEHNR, CDR2 FQNEAQ (reference sequence). The CDR3 runs to 13 residues. Trimming removed 6 bases at V and 4 bases at J, with 9 bases between. This chain's CDR3 is CASSVTSTGELFF. As DNA, the CDR3 is TGTGCCAGCAGTGTTACTAGCACCGGGGAGCTGTTTTTT.

A single count supports this clone. This chain joins TRBV7-2 and TRBJ1-3; 12 bases fit TRBD1. Germline CDR1 is SGHTA and CDR2 is FQGNSA. Trimming at V came to 2 bases and at J to 0 bases, leaving 2 bases not matched to a gene. CDR3 length: 17 amino acids. The CDR3 loop is CASSLPGQGASGNTIYF. CDR3 nucleotide sequence: TGTGCCAGCAGCTTACCGGGACAGGGGGCCTCTGGAAACACCATATATTTT.

The rearrangement uses TRBV29-1 and TRBJ1-1, with a weak D call TRBD1 (5 bases). The CDR3 is 14 amino acids. Between the trimmed V and J ends, which lost 4 bases and 5 bases, there was a span of 17 bases. Germline loops: CDR1 SQVTM, CDR2 ANQGSEA. For the CDR3, the DNA is TGCAGCGTTGCTATCGGGCCGGGGGAGACTGAAGCTTTCTTT. Translation gives CSVAIGPGETEAFF.

V is TRBV2 and J is TRBJ2-7, with 7 bases lining up with TRBD1. V trimming: 5 bases; J trimming: 6 bases; junction bases outside the gene matches: 10. The CDR3 sequence is 14 residues long. Germline V gives CDR1 SNHLY, CDR2 FYNNEI. The CDR3 protein is CASSTGQSVGEQYF. The DNA for the CDR3 is TGTGCCAGCAGTACGGGACAGTCAGTAGGCGAGCAGTACTTC.

This rearrangement joins TRBV5-4 to TRBJ2-5, with TRBD2 identical over 10 bases. From germline, CDR1 is SGHNT and CDR2 YYREEE (reference sequence). With 1 base clipped from V and 5 bases from J, the junction kept 5 bases outside the gene matches. This CDR3 is built from 15 residues. The CDR3 DNA follows: TGTGCCAGCAGCTTGCCTAGCGGGGGAAAGGAGACCCAGTACTTC. Translated, it gives CASSLPSGGKETQYF.